The table lists the clone carrying this T cell receptor beta chain with a few counts. Its antigen remains unknown. This sample is part of a study of Graves' ophthalmopathy and Graves' hyperthyroidism. Germline CDR1 and CDR2: MNHNS and SASEGT. V was pared by 3 bases and J by 1 base, with 13 bases of the junction left unmatched. The CDR3 has 18 residues. The source of the PBMCs was over 8.5 ml of fresh peripheral blood. Amplification of the TCR beta CDR3 regions used RNA transcripts (as template). The workflow started with a first-round RT-PCR run with HTBI primers and then moved on to a second-round multiplex PCR. TCRdb passed the multiplex PCR reads through MiXCR, listing each CDR3 protein once. The sample carries 500,000 to 800,000 distinct CDR3 sequences, roughly two fifths recorded once. Study-level findings and limits: Most expanded thyroid clonotypes above 0.001 frequency also appeared in blood. Both a roughly 65% sensitivity and an approximately 76% specificity characterized the model's predictions of ophthalmopathy progression.

The chain uses TRBV6-1 and TRBJ1-1, with 8 nucleotides matching TRBD1. The sequencing input was peripheral blood. This TCR came from an adult man with Graves' ophthalmopathy. CDR3 amino acids: CASSDLPGGYLQNTEAFF. CDR3 nucleotides: TGTGCCAGCAGTGACCTGCCAGGGGGCTACCTTCAGAACACTGAAGCTTTCTTT.